This is a list of T cell receptor beta chains from one sample in a study of CD4 T cells in relation to SARS-CoV-2 and coronaviruses. Profiling relied on immunoSEQ multiplex PCR, and the TCRdb table lists in-frame clones only, not all of them. The table lists tens of thousands of clones, roughly four fifths of them singletons. These receptors' targets are unknown. Sequencing was carried out using memory CD4+ T cells from PBMCs, cultured in vitro. The receptors stem from an adult with COVID-19. CDR3s include the opening cysteine and the closing phenylalanine or tryptophan. The D gene is left open where the match is weak. Clone size, where shown, is once, few, many, or a class for clones that have expanded.

D gene	J gene	clone size	V gene	CDR3 protein	CDR3 DNA
.	TRBJ2-5	.	TRBV5-1	CASSLDGQPNSGAQYF	TGCGCCAGCAGCTTGGACGGACAGCCCAACTCTGGGGCCCAGTACTTC
.	TRBJ2-5	.	TRBV4-1	CASSRQGQLETQYF	TGCGCCAGCAGCCGACAAGGACAGTTAGAGACCCAGTACTTC
.	TRBJ2-1	.	TRBV6-5	CASRTLGGQQFF	TGTGCCAGCAGAACCCTTGGGGGCCAGCAGTTCTTC
.	TRBJ1-6	.	TRBV14	CASSQERYRGGFPSPLHF	TGTGCCAGCAGCCAAGAACGCTATCGCGGGGGGTTTCCTTCACCCCTCCACTTT
TRBD2	TRBJ2-3	.	TRBV30	CAWSSGGRRTDTQYF	TGTGCCTGGAGTTCGGGAGGGAGACGTACAGATACGCAGTATTTT
.	TRBJ2-7	few	TRBV4-2	CASSQDQGPSYEQYF	TGTGCCAGCAGCCAAGATCAGGGCCCTTCCTACGAGCAGTACTTC
TRBD2	TRBJ2-3	.	TRBV28	CASSARLAGGLDTQYF	TGTGCCAGCAGTGCCCGACTAGCGGGAGGGCTAGATACGCAGTATTTT
TRBD1	TRBJ2-2	.	TRBV23-1	CASRKTTGGDTGELFF	TGCGCCAGCAGGAAGACGACAGGGGGGGACACCGGGGAGCTGTTTTTT
.	TRBJ1-5	.	TRBV12-3/TRBV12-4	CASSKNRAQPQHF	TGTGCCAGCAGCAAAAACAGGGCCCAGCCCCAGCATTTT
.	TRBJ1-4	.	TRBV7-2	CASSFQFDEKLFF	TGTGCCAGCAGCTTTCAATTTGATGAAAAACTGTTTTTT
.	TRBJ1-3	few	TRBV9	CASSPRSGSGNTIYF	TGTGCCAGCAGCCCGAGGAGTGGCTCTGGAAACACCATATATTTT
.	TRBJ2-5	.	TRBV9	CASSAGAGVYEETQYF	TGTGCCAGCAGTGCGGGGGCGGGAGTGTACGAAGAGACCCAGTACTTC
TRBD2	TRBJ2-1	.	TRBV19	CASSIDYQAGGQNEQFF	TGTGCCAGTAGTATAGATTACCAAGCGGGAGGGCAAAATGAGCAGTTCTTC
.	TRBJ2-1	.	TRBV3-1/TRBV3-2	CASSGYNEQFF	TGTGCCAGCAGCGGCTACAATGAGCAGTTCTTC
.	TRBJ2-2	.	TRBV2	CATSLAENTGELFF	TGTGCCACCAGCTTAGCGGAAAACACCGGGGAGCTGTTTTTT
.	TRBJ2-7	.	TRBV14	CASSQVSGAFHEQYF	TGTGCCAGCAGCCAAGTTTCGGGGGCTTTCCACGAGCAGTACTTC
TRBD1	TRBJ1-1	.	TRBV7-9	CASSARGQGNTEAFF	TGTGCCAGCAGCGCACGTGGACAGGGCAACACTGAAGCTTTCTTT
.	TRBJ1-2	.	TRBV5-1	CASSFNRNYGYTF	TGCGCCAGCAGCTTTAACAGGAATTATGGCTACACCTTC
.	TRBJ2-3	.	TRBV5-8	CASSLPGRNTDTQYF	TGTGCCAGCAGCTTACCGGGACGGAACACAGATACGCAGTATTTT
TRBD1	TRBJ2-7	.	TRBV2	CASSLLQGGSYEQYF	TGTGCCAGCAGCCTATTACAGGGGGGTTCCTACGAGCAGTACTTC
.	TRBJ1-4	.	TRBV27	CASSSGVTNEKLFF	TGTGCCAGCAGTTCGGGGGTAACTAATGAAAAACTGTTTTTT
.	TRBJ2-1	.	TRBV19	CASMRGAGYNEQFF	TGTGCCAGTATGAGGGGGGCGGGATACAATGAGCAGTTCTTC
.	TRBJ1-5	.	TRBV28	CASSFPGINQPQHF	TGTGCCAGCAGTTTCCCGGGAATCAATCAGCCCCAGCATTTT
TRBD2	TRBJ2-4	.	TRBV5-1	CASSLPGLAGLNIQYF	TGCGCCAGCAGCTTGCCGGGACTAGCGGGATTGAACATTCAGTACTTC
.	TRBJ2-5	.	TRBV19	CASSIGGEGQETQYF	TGTGCCAGTAGTATAGGAGGAGAGGGGCAAGAGACCCAGTACTTC
TRBD2	TRBJ2-2	.	TRBV2	CASRGTSGRNTGELFF	TGTGCCAGCAGAGGTACTAGCGGGAGGAACACCGGGGAGCTGTTTTTT
.	TRBJ1-4	few	TRBV30	CAWSVPGDQRGKLFF	TGTGCCTGGAGTGTACCGGGGGACCAAAGGGGAAAACTGTTTTTT
TRBD2	TRBJ2-1	.	TRBV10-3	CAIRRSSGSPDEQFF	TGTGCCATCAGGCGGTCTAGCGGGAGCCCCGATGAGCAGTTCTTC
.	TRBJ1-1	.	TRBV5-5	CASSSSAQARTEAFF	TGTGCCAGCAGCTCGTCAGCACAGGCAAGGACTGAAGCTTTCTTT
TRBD2	TRBJ2-3	.	TRBV10-1	CASSNAGGTDTQYF	TGCGCCAGCTCTAACGCGGGGGGCACAGATACGCAGTATTTT
.	TRBJ2-2	.	TRBV11-2	CASSLAGGELFF	TGTGCCAGCAGCTTAGCTGGCGGGGAGCTGTTTTTT
.	TRBJ2-1	.	TRBV28	CASSLGGYNEQFF	TGTGCCAGCAGTTTAGGCGGGTACAATGAGCAGTTCTTC
TRBD2	TRBJ2-7	.	TRBV6-1	CASSEIAGQANSYEQYF	TGTGCCAGCAGTGAAATAGCGGGTCAGGCCAACTCCTACGAGCAGTACTTC
.	TRBJ1-5	.	TRBV12-3/TRBV12-4	CASSLGVREPQHF	TGTGCCAGCAGTTTAGGTGTGAGAGAGCCCCAGCATTTT
TRBD1	TRBJ2-1	.	TRBV19	CASSRGDRGNEQFF	TGTGCCAGTAGTAGAGGGGACAGGGGCAATGAGCAGTTCTTC
.	TRBJ2-7	.	TRBV19	CASSAGFLDEQYF	TGTGCCAGTAGTGCGGGCTTCCTAGACGAGCAGTACTTC
TRBD1	TRBJ2-1	.	TRBV5-1	CASSSGTDLNEQFF	TGCGCCAGCAGCTCCGGGACAGATCTCAATGAGCAGTTCTTC
.	TRBJ2-7	once	TRBV5-1	CASSLASGGAPWEQYF	TGCGCCAGCAGCTTGGCATCGGGCGGGGCGCCTTGGGAGCAGTACTTC
TRBD1	TRBJ1-2	few	TRBV7-3	CASSQDRDYGYTF	TGTGCCAGCAGTCAGGACAGGGACTATGGCTACACCTTC
.	TRBJ2-2	.	TRBV3-1/TRBV3-2	CASSQENNSPGELFF	TGTGCCAGCAGCCAAGAAAACAACAGTCCCGGGGAGCTGTTTTTT